This T cell receptor beta chain is drawn from a study of T cells in Graves' hyperthyroidism and ophthalmopathy. The TCR beta CDR3 regions underwent amplification using RNA transcripts as the source. The TCR CDR3 was amplified in a first-round RT-PCR using the HTBI primer set. TCRdb re-called the multiplex PCR reads through MiXCR, storing one row per CDR3 protein. The data contain approximately 400,000 distinct CDR3 sequences, approximately 15% of them seen just once; the ten biggest clones take up 7.5% to 8%. This clonotype was seen many times. The CDR3 is 12 amino acids. The germline CDR1 and CDR2 sequences are MNHNS and SASEGT. V was clipped by 10 bases and J by 7 bases; unmatched bases: 8.

The source of this sequence is a woman aged 18 to 35 with Graves' hyperthyroidism. Sequencing input: blood. The rearrangement joins TRBV6-1 to TRBJ1-2, with 8 nucleotides matching TRBD1. The CDR3 nucleotides are TGTGCCACCAGACAGGGGCCCATTGGCTACACCTTC. It specifies CATRQGPIGYTF.